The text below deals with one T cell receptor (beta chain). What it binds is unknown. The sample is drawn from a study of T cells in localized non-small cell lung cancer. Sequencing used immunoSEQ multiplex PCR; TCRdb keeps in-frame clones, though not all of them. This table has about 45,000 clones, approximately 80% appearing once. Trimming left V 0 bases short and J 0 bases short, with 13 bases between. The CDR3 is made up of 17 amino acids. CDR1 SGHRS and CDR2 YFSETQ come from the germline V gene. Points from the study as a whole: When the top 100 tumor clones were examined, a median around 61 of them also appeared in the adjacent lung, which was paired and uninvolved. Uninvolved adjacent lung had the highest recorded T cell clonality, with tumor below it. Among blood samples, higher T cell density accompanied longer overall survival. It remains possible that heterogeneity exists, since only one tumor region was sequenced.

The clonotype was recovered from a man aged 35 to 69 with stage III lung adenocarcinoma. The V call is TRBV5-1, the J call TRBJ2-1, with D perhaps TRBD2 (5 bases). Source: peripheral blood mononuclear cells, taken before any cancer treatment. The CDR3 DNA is TGCGCCAGCAGCTTGGAGCGGTCGCTACTCTCCTACAATGAGCAGTTCTTC. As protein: CASSLERSLLSYNEQFF.